The text below deals with one T cell receptor beta chain. Its antigen remains unknown. The data originate from a study of CD8 T cells in Susac syndrome. Study information: Treatment status at blood draw for the Susac syndrome patients was therapy-naive, corticosteroids, or intravenous immunoglobulin alone.

Patients with Susac syndrome fulfilled recently defined diagnostic criteria for definite or probable disease. Regarding the study as a whole: In Susac syndrome, CD4+ T cell repertoires lacked any clonal expansion.

The RNA input was roughly 0.45 to 1 ug, and it was reverse transcribed with random hexamers. It was immunoSEQ multiplex PCR that amplified TCR beta CDR3 across 54 Vbeta and 13 Jbeta. TCRdb itself ran the immunoSEQ multiplex PCR reads through MiXCR, one entry per CDR3 protein. The data show some 160,000 distinct CDR3 sequences, with almost 96% seen just once and approximately 0.08% held by the top ten. This CDR3 comprises 13 residues. Trimming stripped 8 bases from V and 0 bases from J, with 7 bases between. Germline assignment: CDR1 MGHDK and CDR2 SYGVNS. J is TRBJ1-4 and V is TRBV25-1; D gene uncertain. The sequenced sample was CD4+ T cells from PBMCs. This TCR came from a human donor with Susac syndrome. In DNA, the CDR3 is TGTGCCAGCCGAGGGACAACTAATGAAAAACTGTTTTTT. As protein: CASRGTTNEKLFF.